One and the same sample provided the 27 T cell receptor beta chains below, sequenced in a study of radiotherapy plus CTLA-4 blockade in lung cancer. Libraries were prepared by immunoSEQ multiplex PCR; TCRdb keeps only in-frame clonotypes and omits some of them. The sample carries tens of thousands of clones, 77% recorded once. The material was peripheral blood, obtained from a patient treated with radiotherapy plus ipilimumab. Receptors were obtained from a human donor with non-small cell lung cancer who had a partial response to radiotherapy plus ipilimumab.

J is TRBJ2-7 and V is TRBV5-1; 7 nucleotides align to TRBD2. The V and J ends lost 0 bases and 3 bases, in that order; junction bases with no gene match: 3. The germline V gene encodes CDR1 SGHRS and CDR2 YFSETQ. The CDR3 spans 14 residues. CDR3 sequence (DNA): TGCGCCAGCAGCTTGGCAGCGGGGAACTACGAGCAGTACTTC. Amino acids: CASSLAAGNYEQYF. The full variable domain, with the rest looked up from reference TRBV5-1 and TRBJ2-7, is KAGVTQTPRYLIKTRGQQVTLSCSPISGHRSVSWYQQTPGQGLQFLFEYFSETQRNKGNFPGRFSGRQFSNSRSEMNVSTLELGDSALYLCASSLAAGNYEQYFGPGTRLTVT.

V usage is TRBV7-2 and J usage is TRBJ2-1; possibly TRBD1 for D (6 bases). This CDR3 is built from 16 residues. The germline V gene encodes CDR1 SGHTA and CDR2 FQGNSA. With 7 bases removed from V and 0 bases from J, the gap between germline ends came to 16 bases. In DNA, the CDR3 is TGTGCCAGCACCACCAGGGGCATTAGCTCCTACAATGAGCAGTTCTTC. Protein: CASTTRGISSYNEQFF. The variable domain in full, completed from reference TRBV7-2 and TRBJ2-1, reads GAGVSQSPSNKVTEKGKDVELRCDPISGHTALYWYRQSLGQGLEFLIYFQGNSAPDKSGLPSDRFSAERTGGSVSTLTIQRTQQEDSAVYLCASTTRGISSYNEQFFGPGTRLTVL.

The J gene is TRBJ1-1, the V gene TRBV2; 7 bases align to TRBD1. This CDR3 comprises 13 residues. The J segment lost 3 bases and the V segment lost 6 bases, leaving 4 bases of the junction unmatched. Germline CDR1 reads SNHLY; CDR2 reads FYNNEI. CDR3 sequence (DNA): TGTGCCAGCAGACGGGACAGAGACACTGAAGCTTTCTTT. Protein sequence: CASRRDRDTEAFF.

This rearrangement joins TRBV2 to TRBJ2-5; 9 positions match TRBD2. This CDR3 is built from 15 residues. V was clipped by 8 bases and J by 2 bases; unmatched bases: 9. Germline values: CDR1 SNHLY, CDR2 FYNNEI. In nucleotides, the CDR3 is TGTGCCAGCTCGGAGGGGCGGGGGGGACAAGAGACCCAGTACTTC. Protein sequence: CASSEGRGGQETQYF.

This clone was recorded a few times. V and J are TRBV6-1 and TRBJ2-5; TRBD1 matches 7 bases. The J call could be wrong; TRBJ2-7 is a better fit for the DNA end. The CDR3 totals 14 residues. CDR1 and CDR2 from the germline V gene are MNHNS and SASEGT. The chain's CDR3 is CASSADRVSYEQYF. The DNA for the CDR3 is TGTGCCAGCAGCGCTGACAGGGTATCCTACGAGCAGTACTTC.

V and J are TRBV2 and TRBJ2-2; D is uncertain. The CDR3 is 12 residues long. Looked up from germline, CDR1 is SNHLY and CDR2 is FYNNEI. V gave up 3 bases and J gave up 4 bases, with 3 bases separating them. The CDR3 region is CASSDLTGELFF. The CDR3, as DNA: TGTGCCAGCAGTGACCTCACCGGGGAGCTGTTTTTT.

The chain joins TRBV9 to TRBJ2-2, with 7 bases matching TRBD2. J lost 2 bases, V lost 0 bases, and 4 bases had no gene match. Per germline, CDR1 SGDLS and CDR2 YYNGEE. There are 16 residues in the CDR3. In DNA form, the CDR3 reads TGTGCCAGCAGCGTAGGGGGGGGAAGTAACACCGGGGAGCTGTTTTTT. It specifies CASSVGGGSNTGELFF.

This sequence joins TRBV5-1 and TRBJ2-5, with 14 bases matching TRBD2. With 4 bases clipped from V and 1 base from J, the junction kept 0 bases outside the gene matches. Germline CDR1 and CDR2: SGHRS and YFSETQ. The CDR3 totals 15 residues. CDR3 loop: CASSGTSGGQETQYF. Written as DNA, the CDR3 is TGCGCCAGCAGCGGGACTAGCGGGGGCCAAGAGACCCAGTACTTC.

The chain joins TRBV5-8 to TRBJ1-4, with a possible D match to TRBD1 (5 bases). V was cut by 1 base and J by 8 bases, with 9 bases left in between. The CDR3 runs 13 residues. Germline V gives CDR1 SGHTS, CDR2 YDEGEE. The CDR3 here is CASSLTSGEKLFF. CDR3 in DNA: TGTGCCAGCAGCTTGACTTCAGGGGAAAAACTGTTTTTT.

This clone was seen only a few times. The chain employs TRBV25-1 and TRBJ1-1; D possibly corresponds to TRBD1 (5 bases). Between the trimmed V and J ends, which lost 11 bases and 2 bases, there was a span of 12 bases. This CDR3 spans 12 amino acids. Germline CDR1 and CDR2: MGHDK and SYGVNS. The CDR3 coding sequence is TGTGCCTCCTGGGGCTTCAACACTGAAGCTTTCTTT. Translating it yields CASWGFNTEAFF.

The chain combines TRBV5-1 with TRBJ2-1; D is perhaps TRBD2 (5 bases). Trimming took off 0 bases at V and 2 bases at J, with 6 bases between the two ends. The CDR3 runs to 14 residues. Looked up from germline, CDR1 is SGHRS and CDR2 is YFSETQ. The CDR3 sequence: CASSLDGTYNEQFF. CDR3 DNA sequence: TGCGCCAGCAGCTTGGACGGGACCTACAATGAGCAGTTCTTC.

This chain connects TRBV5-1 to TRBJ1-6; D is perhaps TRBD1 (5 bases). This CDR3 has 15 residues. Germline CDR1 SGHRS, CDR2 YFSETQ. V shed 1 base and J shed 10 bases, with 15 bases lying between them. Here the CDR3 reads CASSLYQGSRSPLHF. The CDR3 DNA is TGCGCCAGCAGCTTGTACCAGGGTTCGAGGTCACCCCTCCACTTT.

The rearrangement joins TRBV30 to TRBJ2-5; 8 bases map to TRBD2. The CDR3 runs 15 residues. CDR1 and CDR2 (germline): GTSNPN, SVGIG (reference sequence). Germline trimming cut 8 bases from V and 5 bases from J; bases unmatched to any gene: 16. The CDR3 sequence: CALNGGGVAIETQYF. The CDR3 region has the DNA TGTGCCCTAAACGGGGGGGGCGTTGCTATTGAGACCCAGTACTTC.

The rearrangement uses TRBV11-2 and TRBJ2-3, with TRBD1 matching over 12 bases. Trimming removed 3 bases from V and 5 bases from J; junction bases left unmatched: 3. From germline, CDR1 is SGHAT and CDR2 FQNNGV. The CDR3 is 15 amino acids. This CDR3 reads CASSLGTGGLDTQYF. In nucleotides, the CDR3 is TGTGCCAGCAGCTTGGGGACAGGGGGCTTAGATACGCAGTATTTT.

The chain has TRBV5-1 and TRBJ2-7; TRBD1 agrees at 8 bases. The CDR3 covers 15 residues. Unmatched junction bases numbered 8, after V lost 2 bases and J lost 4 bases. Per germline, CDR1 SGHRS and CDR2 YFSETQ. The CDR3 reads CASSLDRQGWYEQYF. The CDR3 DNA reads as TGCGCCAGCAGCTTAGACCGACAGGGGTGGTACGAGCAGTACTTC. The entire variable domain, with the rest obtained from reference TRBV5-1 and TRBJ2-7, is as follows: KAGVTQTPRYLIKTRGQQVTLSCSPISGHRSVSWYQQTPGQGLQFLFEYFSETQRNKGNFPGRFSGRQFSNSRSEMNVSTLELGDSALYLCASSLDRQGWYEQYFGPGTRLTVT.

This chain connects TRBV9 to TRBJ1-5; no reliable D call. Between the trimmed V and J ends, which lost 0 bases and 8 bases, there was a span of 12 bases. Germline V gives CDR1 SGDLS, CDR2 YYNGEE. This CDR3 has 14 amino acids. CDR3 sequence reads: CASSVGGIGKPQHF. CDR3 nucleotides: TGTGCCAGCAGCGTAGGAGGGATTGGGAAGCCCCAGCATTTT.

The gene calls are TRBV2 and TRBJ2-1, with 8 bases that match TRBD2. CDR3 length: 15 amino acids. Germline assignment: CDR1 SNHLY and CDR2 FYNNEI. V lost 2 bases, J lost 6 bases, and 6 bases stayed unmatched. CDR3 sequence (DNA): TGTGCCAGCAGTGAAAACAGCGGGGGCTCCAATGAGCAGTTCTTC. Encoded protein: CASSENSGGSNEQFF.

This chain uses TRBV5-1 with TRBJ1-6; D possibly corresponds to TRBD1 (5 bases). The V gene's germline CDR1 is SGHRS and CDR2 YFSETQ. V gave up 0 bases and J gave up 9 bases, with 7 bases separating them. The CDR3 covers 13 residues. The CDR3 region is CASSLVGGSPLHF. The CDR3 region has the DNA TGCGCCAGCAGCTTGGTGGGGGGTTCACCCCTCCACTTT. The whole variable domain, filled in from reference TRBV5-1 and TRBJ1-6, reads KAGVTQTPRYLIKTRGQQVTLSCSPISGHRSVSWYQQTPGQGLQFLFEYFSETQRNKGNFPGRFSGRQFSNSRSEMNVSTLELGDSALYLCASSLVGGSPLHFGNGTRLTVT.

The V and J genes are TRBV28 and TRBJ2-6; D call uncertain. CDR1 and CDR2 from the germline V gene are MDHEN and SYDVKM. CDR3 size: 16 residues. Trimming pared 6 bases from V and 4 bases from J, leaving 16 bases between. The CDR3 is CASSTPQVSGANVLTF. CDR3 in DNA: TGTGCCAGCAGCACCCCTCAGGTTTCGGGGGCCAACGTCCTGACTTTC.

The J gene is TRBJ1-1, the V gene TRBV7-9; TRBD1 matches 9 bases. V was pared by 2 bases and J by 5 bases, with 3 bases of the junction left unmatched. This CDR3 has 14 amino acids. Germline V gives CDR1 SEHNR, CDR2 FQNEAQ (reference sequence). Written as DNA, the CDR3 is TGTGCCAGCAGCTTACGGACAGGGGATACTGAAGCTTTCTTT. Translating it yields CASSLRTGDTEAFF. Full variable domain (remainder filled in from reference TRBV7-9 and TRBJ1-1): DTGVSQNPRHKITKRGQNVTFRCDPISEHNRLYWYRQTLGQGPEFLTYFQNEAQLEKSRLLSDRFSAERPKGSFSTLEIQRTEQGDSAMYLCASSLRTGDTEAFFGQGTRLTVV.

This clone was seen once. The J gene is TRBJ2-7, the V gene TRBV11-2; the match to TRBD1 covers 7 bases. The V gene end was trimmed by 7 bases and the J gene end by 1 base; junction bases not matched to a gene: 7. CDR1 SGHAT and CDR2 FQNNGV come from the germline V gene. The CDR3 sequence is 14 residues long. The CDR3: CASTRQGESYEQYF. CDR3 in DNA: TGTGCCAGCACTAGACAGGGAGAGTCCTACGAGCAGTACTTC.

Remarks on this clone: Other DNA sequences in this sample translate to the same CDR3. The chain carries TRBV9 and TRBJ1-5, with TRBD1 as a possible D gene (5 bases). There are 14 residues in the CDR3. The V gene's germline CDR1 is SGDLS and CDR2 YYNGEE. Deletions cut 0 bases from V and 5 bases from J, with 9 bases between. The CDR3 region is CASSVGDSDQPQHF. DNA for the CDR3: TGTGCCAGCAGCGTAGGAGACAGCGATCAGCCCCAGCATTTT.

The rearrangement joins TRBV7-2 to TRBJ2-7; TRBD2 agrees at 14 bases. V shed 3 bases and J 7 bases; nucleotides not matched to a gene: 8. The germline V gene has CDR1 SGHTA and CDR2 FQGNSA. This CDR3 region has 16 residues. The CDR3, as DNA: TGTGCCAGCAGCTTGGCACCGGGACTAGCGGGGGAGGAGCAGTACTTC. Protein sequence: CASSLAPGLAGEEQYF. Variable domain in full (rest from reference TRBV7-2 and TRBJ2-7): GAGVSQSPSNKVTEKGKDVELRCDPISGHTALYWYRQSLGQGLEFLIYFQGNSAPDKSGLPSDRFSAERTGGSVSTLTIQRTQQEDSAVYLCASSLAPGLAGEEQYFGPGTRLTVT.

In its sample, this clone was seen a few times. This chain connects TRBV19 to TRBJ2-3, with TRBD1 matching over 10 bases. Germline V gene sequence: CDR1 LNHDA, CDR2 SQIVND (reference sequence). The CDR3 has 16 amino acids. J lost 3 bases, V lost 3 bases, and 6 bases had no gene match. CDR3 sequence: CASSMGQGTVTDTQYF. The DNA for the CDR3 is TGTGCCAGTAGTATGGGACAGGGGACCGTTACAGATACGCAGTATTTT.

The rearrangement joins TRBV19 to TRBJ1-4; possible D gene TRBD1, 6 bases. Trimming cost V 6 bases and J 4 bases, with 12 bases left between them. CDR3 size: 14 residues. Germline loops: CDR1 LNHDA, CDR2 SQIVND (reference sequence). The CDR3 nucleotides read TGTGCCAGTAGCCAAGACAGGCTTAATGAAAAACTGTTTTTT. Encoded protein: CASSQDRLNEKLFF.

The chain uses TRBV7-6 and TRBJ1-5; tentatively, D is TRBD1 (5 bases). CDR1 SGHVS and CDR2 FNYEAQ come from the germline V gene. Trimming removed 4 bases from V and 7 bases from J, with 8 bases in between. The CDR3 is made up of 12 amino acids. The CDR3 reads CASSSGGQPQHF. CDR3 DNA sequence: TGTGCCAGCAGCTCTGGGGGGCAGCCCCAGCATTTT. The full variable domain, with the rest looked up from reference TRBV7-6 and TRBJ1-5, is GAGVSQSPRYKVTKRGQDVALRCDPISGHVSLYWYRQALGQGPEFLTYFNYEAQQDKSGLPNDRFSAERPEGSISTLTIQRTEQRDSAMYRCASSSGGQPQHFGDGTRLSIL.

CDR3: CASSIGTRGNEQYF. DNA of the CDR3: TGTGCCAGTAGTATAGGGACTAGGGGCAACGAGCAGTACTTC. The chain employs TRBV19 and TRBJ2-7, with TRBD2 matching over 7 bases. The CDR3 is 14 amino acids. V lost 1 base to trimming and J lost 5 bases; unmatched junction nucleotides: 5. Per germline, CDR1 LNHDA and CDR2 SQIVND (reference sequence).